The 27 T cell receptor beta chains in this list originate from one sample, sequenced in a study of blood T cell repertoires in COVID-19. Sequenced by immunoSEQ multiplex PCR; TCRdb stores in-frame clones only, minus some. The sample has 150,000 to 200,000 clones, about 84% seen once. Sequences were obtained from PBMCs or T cells enriched from blood (not recorded which). The source is a woman aged 30 to 39 who had recovered from COVID-19.

The chain links TRBV7-9 to TRBJ2-7; 7 nucleotides match TRBD1. Germline assignment: CDR1 SEHNR and CDR2 FQNEAQ (reference sequence). J was trimmed by 2 bases and V by 5 bases; bases with no gene match: 6. The CDR3 runs to 14 residues. The CDR3 DNA reads TGTGCCAGCAGCCCCCGGGACAGCACCTACGAGCAGTACTTC. Encoded protein: CASSPRDSTYEQYF.

Here the CDR3 reads CASTQAGPGETQYF. The CDR3, as DNA: TGCGCCAGCACTCAAGCGGGACCGGGGGAGACCCAGTACTTC. The chain is built from TRBV10-2 and TRBJ2-5; 7 bases align to TRBD2. The CDR3 consists of 14 residues. V shed 7 bases, J shed 5 bases, and the junction held 10 bases outside the gene matches. Germline CDR1 is WSHSY and CDR2 is SAAADI.

V usage is TRBV5-6 and J usage is TRBJ1-4; D call uncertain. V was cut by 1 base and J by 3 bases, with 10 bases left in between. Germline-derived CDR1 and CDR2 are SGHDT and YYEEEE. The CDR3 consists of 15 residues. The CDR3 nucleotides are TGTGCCAGCAGCTTGTACGGGGTGTCTAATGAAAAACTGTTTTTT. Translating gives CASSLYGVSNEKLFF.

The V gene is TRBV5-1, the J gene TRBJ2-7; 7 bases match TRBD1. J gave up 3 bases and V 0 bases, and 3 bases lay outside the gene matches. There are 14 residues in the CDR3. Germline V gives CDR1 SGHRS, CDR2 YFSETQ. CDR3 nucleotide sequence: TGCGCCAGCAGCTTGGTTGACAGGGACTACGAGCAGTACTTC. It is translated as CASSLVDRDYEQYF.

V is TRBV29-1 and J is TRBJ2-1; 9 nucleotides match TRBD1. V was clipped by 4 bases and J by 6 bases; unmatched bases: 4. CDR1 SQVTM and CDR2 ANQGSEA come from the germline V gene. This CDR3 has 13 residues. The CDR3 DNA reads as TGCAGCGTTGGGAGGGACAGGGCCAATGAGCAGTTCTTC. It specifies CSVGRDRANEQFF.

The chain carries TRBV29-1 and TRBJ2-7; possible D gene TRBD1, 5 bases. V lost 4 bases and J lost 2, with 9 bases in between. The germline V gene encodes CDR1 SQVTM and CDR2 ANQGSEA. The CDR3 is 12 amino acids. The chain's CDR3 is CSVGGTTYEQYF. CDR3 nucleotides: TGCAGCGTTGGGGGCACAACCTACGAGCAGTACTTC.

The rearrangement joins TRBV29-1 to TRBJ1-1; TRBD1 is a possible D gene (5 bases). Germline V lookup: CDR1 SQVTM, CDR2 ANQGSEA. The CDR3 has 14 amino acids. Trimming removed 4 bases at V and 7 bases at J, with 19 bases between. The CDR3 DNA reads TGCAGCGTTGGAACGCCCGGGACTAAGCGTGAAGCTTTCTTT. This codes for CSVGTPGTKREAFF. The full variable domain, its missing parts supplied by reference TRBV29-1 and TRBJ1-1, is SAVISQKPSRDICQRGTSLTIQCQVDSQVTMMFWYRQQPGQSLTLIATANQGSEATYESGFVIDKFPISRPNLTFSTLTVSNMSPEDSSIYLCSVGTPGTKREAFFGQGTRLTVV.

The chain uses TRBV28 and TRBJ1-5, with TRBD1 as a possible D gene (6 bases). The V end lost 2 bases, the J end lost 5 bases, and 10 bases lay between the germline ends. Germline lookup yields CDR1 MDHEN and CDR2 SYDVKM. The CDR3 sequence is 14 residues long. The CDR3 here is CASSLTGGDQPQHF. DNA for the CDR3: TGTGCCAGCAGTTTAACTGGGGGCGATCAGCCCCAGCATTTT.

The J gene is TRBJ2-7, the V gene TRBV28, with D possibly TRBD2 on 6 matching bases. The CDR3 covers 11 residues. Trimming removed 7 bases at V and 6 bases at J, with 10 bases between. Germline loops: CDR1 MDHEN, CDR2 SYDVKM. The DNA for the CDR3 is TGTGCCAGCAAGTACGGGGGCGAGCAGTACTTC. This codes for CASKYGGEQYF. The full variable domain, its missing parts supplied by reference TRBV28 and TRBJ2-7, is DVKVTQSSRYLVKRTGEKVFLECVQDMDHENMFWYRQDPGLGLRLIYFSYDVKMKEKGDIPEGYSVSREKKERFSLILESASTNQTSMYLCASKYGGEQYFGPGTRLTVT.

The chain has TRBV11-2 and TRBJ1-1, with D uncertain. V shed 5 bases and J shed 6 bases, with 10 bases lying between them. In germline, CDR1 is SGHAT, CDR2 FQNNGV. The CDR3 is 12 residues long. CDR3 nucleotides: TGTGCCAGCAGCCCCACTTTTGCTGAAGCTTTCTTT. Amino acids: CASSPTFAEAFF.

The rearrangement uses TRBV12-3 or TRBV12-4 and TRBJ2-1; a weak D match, TRBD1 (5 bases). This CDR3 region has 12 residues. The V end lost 5 bases, the J end lost 9 bases, and 11 bases lay between the germline ends. CDR3 residues: CASSPFQGEQFF. The CDR3 nucleotides read TGTGCCAGCAGTCCCTTCCAGGGTGAGCAGTTCTTC.

Regarding this clone: Mismatch with germline at one junction end may stem from a read error. The V and J genes are TRBV5-1 and TRBJ2-7; weak D call: TRBD1 (6 bases). This CDR3 has 12 amino acids. From germline, CDR1 is SGHRS and CDR2 YFSETQ. CDR3 sequence (DNA): TGCGCCAGCAGCGGACAAGGGACAACCCTATATTTC. This translates into CASSGQGTTLYF.

The V gene is TRBV7-6, the J gene TRBJ1-4; TRBD1 matches 7 bases. In germline, CDR1 is SGHVS, CDR2 FNYEAQ. The CDR3 totals 15 residues. V trimming: 5 bases; J trimming: 8 bases; junction bases outside the gene matches: 11. The CDR3 spells CASSPRDSFGEKLFF. The CDR3, as DNA: TGTGCCAGCAGCCCGCGGGACAGTTTCGGAGAAAAACTGTTTTTT.

The chain combines TRBV5-6 with TRBJ2-7, with 8 bases that match TRBD2. The V gene end was trimmed by 0 bases and the J gene end by 0 bases; junction bases not matched to a gene: 14. From germline, CDR1 is SGHDT and CDR2 YYEEEE. This CDR3 is 19 amino acids long. The chain's CDR3 is CASSLAYRWAGGDSYEQYF. The DNA for the CDR3 is TGTGCCAGCAGCTTGGCCTATAGGTGGGCGGGAGGCGACTCCTACGAGCAGTACTTC.

Only a few counts were recorded for this clone. The chain uses TRBV7-6 and TRBJ2-7; 9 positions match TRBD2. With 2 bases clipped from V and 3 bases from J, the junction kept 5 bases outside the gene matches. The CDR3 runs 15 residues. Germline CDR1 is SGHVS and CDR2 is FNYEAQ. CDR3 sequence: CASSLRSSGNYEQYF. For the CDR3, the DNA is TGTGCCAGCAGCTTACGGTCTAGCGGGAACTACGAGCAGTACTTC.

The chain couples TRBV28 to TRBJ2-1, with TRBD2 matching over 12 bases. With V trimmed by 6 bases and J by 7 bases, 4 bases remained unmatched. In germline, CDR1 is MDHEN, CDR2 SYDVKM. There are 14 residues in the CDR3. The CDR3 spells CASRGLAGKNEQFF. The CDR3, as DNA: TGTGCCAGCAGAGGACTAGCGGGAAAAAATGAGCAGTTCTTC.

There are a few counts of this clone. The chain couples TRBV27 to TRBJ2-7; D gene uncertain. CDR1 and CDR2 from the germline V gene are MNHEY and SMNVEV (reference sequence). V dropped 4 bases and J dropped 0 bases, with 10 bases sitting between them. The CDR3 is 14 amino acids. Written as DNA, the CDR3 is TGTGCCAGCAGTTCCCCATTTAGCTCCTACGAGCAGTACTTC. Protein: CASSSPFSSYEQYF.

The chain couples TRBV7-9 to TRBJ2-1; TRBD2 aligns across 7 bases. V lost 5 bases to trimming and J lost 6 bases; unmatched junction nucleotides: 7. The V gene's germline CDR1 is SEHNR and CDR2 FQNEAQ (reference sequence). The CDR3 contains 14 residues. CDR3 in DNA: TGTGCCAGCAGCACCCAAGAGCGGGGCAATGAGCAGTTCTTC. Translation: CASSTQERGNEQFF.

The genes are TRBV27 and TRBJ2-1; TRBD2 aligns across 8 bases. From germline, CDR1 is MNHEY and CDR2 SMNVEV (reference sequence). The V and J ends lost 8 bases and 10 bases, in that order; junction bases with no gene match: 7. There are 12 residues in the CDR3. CDR3 protein: CASHREGGEQFF. CDR3 bases: TGTGCCAGCCACCGGGAGGGCGGGGAGCAGTTCTTC.

The genes are TRBV7-3 and TRBJ2-6; the D gene is possibly TRBD2 (5 bases). The germline gives CDR1 SGHTA, CDR2 FQGTGA. This CDR3 has 16 residues. Trimming left V 5 bases short and J 4 bases short, with 15 bases between. The CDR3 bases are TGTGCCAGCAGCCCGCGCGCCCCTAGCGGGGCCAACGTCCTGACTTTC. As protein: CASSPRAPSGANVLTF.

The chain combines TRBV29-1 with TRBJ2-7, with 9 bases lining up with TRBD2. The ends lost 3 bases at V and 2 bases at J; junction bases unmatched: 5. Per the germline V gene, CDR1 is SQVTM and CDR2 is ANQGSEA. The CDR3 spans 14 residues. CDR3: CSVDVAGEAYEQYF. In DNA form, the CDR3 reads TGCAGCGTTGACGTAGCGGGAGAGGCCTACGAGCAGTACTTC.

The chain has TRBV28 and TRBJ2-7; TRBD2 matches 7 bases. With V trimmed by 3 bases and J by 6 bases, 14 bases remained unmatched. CDR1 is MDHEN and CDR2 is SYDVKM in the germline V gene. The CDR3 spans 16 residues. The CDR3 loop is CASSFIRGGSFIEQYF. CDR3 nucleotides: TGTGCCAGCAGTTTTATACGCGGCGGGAGTTTTATCGAGCAGTACTTC.

The V call is TRBV6-9, the J call TRBJ1-3, with a possible D match to TRBD1 (6 bases). The germline CDR1 and CDR2 sequences are MNHGY and SVAAGI. CDR3 size: 15 residues. The ends were cut back, 2 bases at V and 2 bases at J, with 10 bases in the middle. Written as DNA, the CDR3 is TGTGCCAGCAGTTATGAGGGGGAAACTGGAAACACCATATATTTT. Translated, it gives CASSYEGETGNTIYF.

This sequence joins TRBV5-5 and TRBJ2-2; D is undetermined. The V end lost 2 bases, the J end lost 10 bases, and 15 bases lay between the germline ends. This CDR3 region has 14 residues. The germline gives CDR1 SGHKS, CDR2 YYEKEE (reference sequence). CDR3: CASSFVGAAEELFF. CDR3 bases: TGTGCCAGCAGCTTCGTAGGTGCCGCGGAGGAGCTGTTTTTT. Combining the CDR3 with reference TRBV5-5 and TRBJ2-2 gives the whole variable domain DAGVTQSPTHLIKTRGQQVTLRCSPISGHKSVSWYQQVLGQGPQFIFQYYEKEERGRGNFPDRFSARQFPNYSSELNVNALLLGDSALYLCASSFVGAAEELFFGEGSRLTVL.

This chain uses TRBV6-1 with TRBJ2-1; 7 positions match TRBD2. The CDR3 is made up of 17 amino acids. The V gene end was trimmed by 0 bases and the J gene end by 5 bases; junction bases not matched to a gene: 10. CDR1 MNHNS and CDR2 SASEGT come from the germline V gene. The CDR3 sequence is CASSEALSGLGNNEQFF. CDR3 nucleotide sequence: TGTGCCAGCAGTGAAGCTCTCTCCGGACTAGGGAACAATGAGCAGTTCTTC.

The V gene is TRBV5-1, the J gene TRBJ2-1, with 8 bases matching TRBD1. Trimming removed 4 bases from V and 6 bases from J; junction bases left unmatched: 9. The CDR3 has 15 residues. CDR1 is SGHRS, CDR2 YFSETQ, per germline. The CDR3 reads CASSPRTGLSNEQFF. In DNA, the CDR3 is TGCGCCAGCAGCCCACGGACAGGGTTGTCCAATGAGCAGTTCTTC.

The chain uses TRBV28 and TRBJ2-3; the match to TRBD1 covers 9 bases. The CDR3 spans 15 residues. With V trimmed by 2 bases and J by 2 bases, 2 bases remained unmatched. Looked up from germline, CDR1 is MDHEN and CDR2 is SYDVKM. The CDR3 DNA reads as TGTGCCAGCAGTTTAGGGACAGGGTTCACAGATACGCAGTATTTT. Protein sequence: CASSLGTGFTDTQYF. The full variable domain, in which reference TRBV28 and TRBJ2-3 provide the parts outside the CDR3, is DVKVTQSSRYLVKRTGEKVFLECVQDMDHENMFWYRQDPGLGLRLIYFSYDVKMKEKGDIPEGYSVSREKKERFSLILESASTNQTSMYLCASSLGTGFTDTQYFGPGTRLTVL.